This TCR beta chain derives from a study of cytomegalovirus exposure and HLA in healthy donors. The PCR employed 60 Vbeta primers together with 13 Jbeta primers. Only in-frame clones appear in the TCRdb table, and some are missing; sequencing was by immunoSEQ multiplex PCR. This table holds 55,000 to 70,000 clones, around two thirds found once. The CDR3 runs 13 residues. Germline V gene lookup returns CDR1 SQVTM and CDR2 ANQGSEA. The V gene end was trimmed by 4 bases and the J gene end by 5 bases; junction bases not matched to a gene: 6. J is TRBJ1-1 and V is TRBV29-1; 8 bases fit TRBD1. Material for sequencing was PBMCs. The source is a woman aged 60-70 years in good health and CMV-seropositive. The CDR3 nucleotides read TGCAGCGTTGTACAGGGGGATTGGACTGAAGCTTTCTTT. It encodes CSVVQGDWTEAFF.